Presented here are 23 T cell receptor beta chains from one specimen sequenced in a study of blood T cell repertoires in COVID-19. Produced via immunoSEQ multiplex PCR; TCRdb's table is partial and in-frame only. The data contain about 280,000 clones, about 85% of them singletons. Sequencing was done on a sample of peripheral blood. The receptors shown here come from a human donor in a cohort sampled during active COVID-19.

The chain combines TRBV27 with TRBJ2-1, with a weak D call TRBD2 (6 bases). Trimming cost V 6 bases and J 5 bases, with 23 bases left between them. The CDR3 loop spans 17 amino acids. Per the germline V gene, CDR1 is MNHEY and CDR2 is SMNVEV (reference sequence). The CDR3 reads CASRPMLAAGSHNEQFF. Here the CDR3 DNA reads TGTGCCAGCAGACCCATGTTGGCGGCGGGAAGCCACAATGAGCAGTTCTTC.

The chain has TRBV7-9 and TRBJ2-7; weak D call: TRBD2 (6 bases). The V and J ends lost 0 bases and 0 bases respectively, with 9 bases between them. The CDR3 is 15 amino acids. Germline assignment: CDR1 SEHNR and CDR2 FQNEAQ (reference sequence). CDR3 nucleotide sequence: TGTGCCAGCAGCTTAGCGGCGGGGCCCTCCTACGAGCAGTACTTC. Translation: CASSLAAGPSYEQYF. Full variable domain (missing parts from reference TRBV7-9 and TRBJ2-7): DTGVSQNPRHKITKRGQNVTFRCDPISEHNRLYWYRQTLGQGPEFLTYFQNEAQLEKSRLLSDRFSAERPKGSFSTLEIQRTEQGDSAMYLCASSLAAGPSYEQYFGPGTRLTVT.

V usage is TRBV5-4 and J usage is TRBJ2-3, with 7 positions matching TRBD1. Germline V gives CDR1 SGHNT, CDR2 YYREEE (reference sequence). CDR3 size: 16 residues. V gave up 4 bases and J gave up 4 bases; unmatched junction bases: 12. The CDR3 DNA is TGTGCCAGCAGCATTTACAGGGGCGGTAGTCCAGATACGCAGTATTTT. Amino acids: CASSIYRGGSPDTQYF.

The rearrangement uses TRBV6-4 and TRBJ2-3, with 11 bases fitting TRBD2. This CDR3 region has 16 residues. Germline V gives CDR1 MRHNA, CDR2 SNTAGT. V trimming: 5 bases; J trimming: 5 bases; junction bases outside the gene matches: 9. Written as DNA, the CDR3 is TGTGCCAGCAGTTCCCCTACTAGCGGGAGTAGAGATACGCAGTATTTT. Its translation: CASSSPTSGSRDTQYF.

The rearrangement uses TRBV28 and TRBJ2-7; 7 nucleotides align to TRBD1. V lost 2 bases and J lost 9; bases outside the gene matches: 16. This CDR3 contains 16 residues. CDR1 MDHEN and CDR2 SYDVKM come from the germline V gene. CDR3 residues: CASSLDVGQATFLQYF. In DNA, the CDR3 is TGTGCCAGCAGTTTAGATGTTGGACAGGCGACCTTCTTGCAGTACTTC.

CDR3 loop: CASSGGVAAYNEQFF. The CDR3 DNA is TGTGCCAGCAGCGGGGGGGTAGCGGCGTACAATGAGCAGTTCTTC. The chain couples TRBV11-2 to TRBJ2-1, with 7 bases fitting TRBD2. Germline values: CDR1 SGHAT, CDR2 FQNNGV. This CDR3 has 15 residues. V gave up 5 bases and J gave up 4 bases; unmatched junction bases: 8.

The chain recombines TRBV30 with TRBJ2-7; 10 bases are a match to TRBD1. J was trimmed by 2 bases and V by 5 bases; bases with no gene match: 6. The germline gives CDR1 GTSNPN, CDR2 SVGIG (reference sequence). The CDR3 has 14 amino acids. For the CDR3, the DNA is TGTGCCTGGGGGTTTGGGACAGGGGCCTACGAGCAGTACTTC. Translated, it gives CAWGFGTGAYEQYF.

This chain connects TRBV9 to TRBJ2-7, with 8 bases aligning to TRBD1. The ends lost 4 bases at V and 2 bases at J; junction bases unmatched: 8. In germline, CDR1 is SGDLS, CDR2 YYNGEE. CDR3 length: 15 amino acids. Here the CDR3 DNA reads TGTGCCAGCAGCCCTTCGGCGACAGGGGCCTACGAGCAGTACTTC. It yields the protein CASSPSATGAYEQYF.

The chain recombines TRBV21-1 with TRBJ2-2; whether TRBD2, the table's D call, matches the DNA was not checked. TRBV21-1 is a pseudogene locus. The CDR3 is made up of 17 amino acids. CDR3 in amino acids: CASSKHGTSGPGGELFF. The DNA of the CDR3 is TGTGCCAGCAGCAAACACGGGACTAGCGGACCCGGCGGGGAGCTGTTTTTT.

The chain employs TRBV29-1 and TRBJ2-7; 9 bases agree with TRBD1. The J segment lost 2 bases and the V segment lost 7 bases, leaving 3 bases of the junction unmatched. The CDR3 covers 12 residues. Germline CDR1 and CDR2: SQVTM and ANQGSEA. CDR3 residues: CSAGDRAYEQYF. The CDR3 DNA is TGCAGCGCTGGGGACAGGGCCTACGAGCAGTACTTC.

This clone was seen a single time. V and J are TRBV6-5 and TRBJ1-1; the D gene is possibly TRBD1 (6 bases). Germline V CDR1 and CDR2: MNHEY, SVGAGI. With 6 bases removed from V and 2 bases from J, the gap between germline ends came to 13 bases. The CDR3 covers 14 residues. DNA of the CDR3: TGTGCCAGCAGGCTACAGGGACGTAACACTGAAGCTTTCTTT. This gives the protein CASRLQGRNTEAFF.

J is TRBJ1-1 and V is TRBV6-6; tentative D call: TRBD1 (6 bases). This CDR3 has 14 residues. V lost 10 bases, J lost 1 base, and 16 bases lay in between. Germline V gene data show CDR1 as MNHNY and CDR2 as SVGAGI (reference sequence). The CDR3 sequence: CATYTGTSNTEAFF. In DNA form, the CDR3 reads TGTGCCACTTATACCGGGACATCGAACACTGAAGCTTTCTTT.

CDR3 coding DNA: TGTGCCAGCAGATCGACAGATCACACAGATACGCAGTATTTT. Translated: CASRSTDHTDTQYF. The chain combines TRBV11-2 with TRBJ2-3; D may be TRBD1 (5 bases). V lost 6 bases, J lost 2 bases, and 12 bases lay in between. The CDR3 contains 14 residues. From germline, CDR1 is SGHAT and CDR2 FQNNGV.

CDR3 protein: CASSLGSSGNIQYF. CDR3 coding DNA: TGTGCCAGCAGCTTAGGCTCTAGCGGGAACATTCAGTACTTC. J is TRBJ2-4 and V is TRBV7-2; 8 bases line up with TRBD2. CDR1 and CDR2 (germline): SGHTA, FQGNSA. CDR3 size: 14 residues. Trimming cost V 1 base and J 7 bases; bases outside gene matches: 3. Based on the CDR3 plus reference TRBV7-2 and TRBJ2-4, the full variable domain is GAGVSQSPSNKVTEKGKDVELRCDPISGHTALYWYRQSLGQGLEFLIYFQGNSAPDKSGLPSDRFSAERTGGSVSTLTIQRTQQEDSAVYLCASSLGSSGNIQYFGAGTRLSVL.

This clone was detected a few times. The J gene is TRBJ2-1, the V gene TRBV6-5; 7 nucleotides agree with TRBD2. The germline CDR1 and CDR2 sequences are MNHEY and SVGAGI. The CDR3 runs to 14 residues. V shed 6 bases, J shed 6 bases, and the junction held 8 bases outside the gene matches. The CDR3 reads CASSRWSSGNEQFF. As DNA, the CDR3 is TGTGCCAGCAGCCGATGGTCTAGCGGCAATGAGCAGTTCTTC.

CDR3 loop: CASSSLAGVLNIQYF. In DNA, the CDR3 is TGTGCCAGCAGCTCCCTGGCGGGAGTGCTAAACATTCAGTACTTC. J is TRBJ2-4 and V is TRBV5-4, with TRBD2 matching over 7 bases. This CDR3 has 15 residues. Germline V gene sequence: CDR1 SGHNT, CDR2 YYREEE (reference sequence). The J segment lost 6 bases and the V segment lost 3 bases, leaving 9 bases of the junction unmatched.

The chain couples TRBV9 to TRBJ2-2, with a possible D match to TRBD1 (5 bases). Trimming cost V 3 bases and J 2 bases, with 11 bases left between them. The CDR3 contains 15 residues. Germline CDR1 is SGDLS and CDR2 is YYNGEE. CDR3 nucleotide sequence: TGTGCCAGCAGCGCGACAGCTGACAACACCGGGGAGCTGTTTTTT. This sequence encodes CASSATADNTGELFF.

The V gene is TRBV19, the J gene TRBJ2-1; D might be TRBD2 (6 bases). V lost 5 bases and J 0 bases, leaving 14 bases between the germline ends. This CDR3 has 16 residues. CDR1 and CDR2 (germline): LNHDA, SQIVND (reference sequence). CDR3 in DNA: TGTGCCAGTAGTCCCGGGACTTCAAGCTCCTACAATGAGCAGTTCTTC. It yields the protein CASSPGTSSSYNEQFF.

The V and J genes are TRBV14 and TRBJ2-2; TRBD2 aligns across 12 bases. CDR1 and CDR2 from the germline V gene are SGHDN and FVKESK. V gave up 4 bases and J gave up 6 bases; unmatched junction bases: 3. The CDR3 consists of 15 residues. The CDR3 here is CASSPPSGRAGELFF. The CDR3 DNA reads TGTGCCAGCAGCCCGCCTAGCGGGAGGGCCGGGGAGCTGTTTTTT.

This chain joins TRBV2 and TRBJ2-2; 14 bases are a match to TRBD2. The CDR3 spans 15 residues. Germline values: CDR1 SNHLY, CDR2 FYNNEI. V trimming: 5 bases; J trimming: 5 bases; junction bases outside the gene matches: 1. CDR3 in DNA: TGTGCCAGCAGTCGGACTAGCGGGAGGACCGGGGAGCTGTTTTTT. Residues: CASSRTSGRTGELFF. Variable domain in full (rest from reference TRBV2 and TRBJ2-2): EPEVTQTPSHQVTQMGQEVILRCVPISNHLYFYWYRQILGQKVEFLVSFYNNEISEKSEIFDDQFSVERPDGSNFTLKIRSTKLEDSAMYFCASSRTSGRTGELFFGEGSRLTVL.

This clone has a handful of counts. V is TRBV2 and J is TRBJ2-3; 9 bases are shared with TRBD2. V was pared by 7 bases and J by 2 bases, with 7 bases of the junction left unmatched. CDR3 size: 15 residues. Germline CDR1 is SNHLY and CDR2 is FYNNEI. The CDR3 spells CASTWTSAYTDTQYF. In nucleotides, the CDR3 is TGTGCCAGCACCTGGACTAGCGCTTACACAGATACGCAGTATTTT. The full variable domain, rest sourced from reference TRBV2 and TRBJ2-3, is EPEVTQTPSHQVTQMGQEVILRCVPISNHLYFYWYRQILGQKVEFLVSFYNNEISEKSEIFDDQFSVERPDGSNFTLKIRSTKLEDSAMYFCASTWTSAYTDTQYFGPGTRLTVL.

The rearrangement joins TRBV20-1 to TRBJ2-6, with TRBD1 as a possible D gene (5 bases). V was clipped by 3 bases and J by 2 bases, with 17 bases between them. Germline assignment: CDR1 DFQATT and CDR2 SNEGSKA (reference sequence). This CDR3 has 17 residues. The CDR3 DNA reads as TGCAGTGCTAGTGGGGCAGGGAAGGGGACTGGGGCCAACGTCCTGACTTTC. Residues: CSASGAGKGTGANVLTF.

The chain uses TRBV30 and TRBJ2-1; 9 bases fit TRBD2. Per germline, CDR1 GTSNPN and CDR2 SVGIG (reference sequence). The CDR3 totals 19 residues. The trim removed 4 bases at V and 8 bases at J, leaving 24 bases unmatched. The CDR3, as DNA: TGTGCCTGGACCTCAGGCTCAGTCCGGCTAGCGGGATGGGGTGATGAGCAGTTCTTC. Protein: CAWTSGSVRLAGWGDEQFF.